This T cell receptor beta chain was recorded in a study of CD8 T cells in ankylosing spondylitis. Study outcomes and limitations: From matched ankylosing spondylitis synovial fluid, disease-linked clones were reportedly recovered at significantly enriched levels. The study identified a TCR beta motif of roughly eight highly homologous variants that appeared characteristic of ankylosing spondylitis blood.

Concerning this clonotype: Its antigen remains unidentified.

CDR3 size: 16 residues. The germline CDR1 and CDR2 sequences are LGHDT and YNNKEL (reference sequence). Trimming cost V 4 bases and J 0 bases; bases outside gene matches: 5. TCRdb itself ran the 5' RACE reads through MiXCR, one entry per CDR3 protein. Among more than 150,000 distinct CDR3 sequences, about 13% were seen once, and the ten largest hold 16%. The chain combines TRBV3-1 with TRBJ2-3, with 9 bases lining up with TRBD2. The sequenced sample was blood, either unsorted or a sorted T cell fraction (not recorded which). The clonotype originates from a male donor with ankylosing spondylitis or in good health (not recorded which). The CDR3 reads CASSRTTSGSTDTQYF. DNA for the CDR3: TGTGCCAGCAGCCGCACCACTAGCGGGAGCACAGATACGCAGTATTTT.